This T cell receptor beta chain emerged from a study of blood T cell repertoires in COVID-19 (dated by TCRdb to the early 2020s). About the full investigation: Samples from collaborators originated in the United States, Italy and Spain and spanned both the acute and convalescent phases of COVID-19. The prospective study material was composed of cDNA or gDNA derived from T cells, B-cell-depleted T cells, or PBMCs. Where available, HLA class I and class II types were obtained from metadata supplied by the sample provider rather than from assay-based typing. The dataset comprised deeply sampled blood TCRbeta repertoires from subjects exposed to, actively infected with, or recovered from COVID-19. Nearly every sample came with metadata listing a de-identified subject ID, COVID-19 status, age in years and sex. The samples were drawn from the first 160 participants of the ongoing ImmuneRACE study and from 1,254 subjects provided by 6 global collaborators. The repertoires were made available in a free public database intended to serve as a resource for research on the immune response to SARS-CoV-2.

On this clone itself: What antigen it recognizes has not been identified. No much larger clone exists at a distance of one base, and base qualities are not known.

TCRbeta CDR3 regions were amplified from genomic DNA by means of the immunoSEQ Assay, a bias-controlled multiplex PCR. The study's processing was this. Within the assay, amplification of reference gene primers was used to estimate how many nucleated cells each sample contained. Sequence reads were collapsed and filtered to measure the absolute abundance of every unique TCRbeta CDR3 rearrangement. For each sample, productive Simpson clonality was calculated by taking the square root of Simpson's diversity index across productive rearrangements. Here the immuneACCESS table is served through TCRdb, limited to in-frame sequences with V and J called. Missing clones are a known gap in these copies; in checked studies unresolved V genes cover under half, and the rest lacks a known reason. Clonal size and the V and J genes are those of that table, whereas D and trimming came from the DNA. Counted in this sample were some 200,000 clones; about four fifths of them appeared once. The ten largest clones add up to roughly 6.6% of the sample.

The V end loses 2 bases and the J end loses 1 base, and a stretch of 12 bases separates them. Per the germline V gene, MNHEY is the CDR1 and SVGAGI is the CDR2. Spanning cysteine to phenylalanine, the CDR3 consists of 16 amino acids. Here the CDR3 DNA is all that survives: 48 bases in frame from base 1. Results and caveats for the whole study, not just this receptor: Clinical and demographic metadata were provided uncurated, with the amount varying by source and participant.

The collaborating institutions used their own protocols to collect whole blood in K2EDTA tubes. For TCRbeta analysis, collaborators shipped samples in one of three forms: frozen whole blood, isolated PBMCs, or DNA extracted from either of those sample types. The sequenced sample was peripheral blood. The V gene is TRBV6-5 and the J gene is TRBJ1-3; the D gene is perhaps TRBD1, from 5 matching bases. The sequence derives from a woman between 35 and 50 years old with acute or convalescent COVID-19. The DNA reads as follows: TGTGCCAGCAGTTACACCTCGACAGAGTCTGGAAACACCATATATTTT. Its amino acids are CASSYTSTESGNTIYF.